These 2 T cell receptor beta chains originate from one sample sequenced in a study of identical twins. Via MiXCR, TCRdb re-called the 5' RACE reads, giving one row per CDR3 protein. The sample consists of approximately 500,000 distinct CDR3 sequences, more than 20% of them appearing once. These data were also filed under a second study, of T cells expressing NK-cell markers.

The source material was CD4+ T cells sorted from blood. The receptors were gathered from a woman between 18 and 29 years old in good health.

The V gene is TRBV5-1, the J gene TRBJ2-5; D could derive from TRBD1 or TRBD2 (5 bases each). This CDR3 comprises 15 residues. Looked up from germline, CDR1 is SGHRS and CDR2 is YFSETQ. The V end lost 0 bases, the J end lost 3 bases, and 12 bases lay between the germline ends. CDR3 in DNA: TGCGCCAGCAGCTTGGTCGGGGCAGGGAAAGAGACCCAGTACTTC. This translates into CASSLVGAGKETQYF. The variable domain in full, with the rest retrieved from reference TRBV5-1 and TRBJ2-5, is KAGVTQTPRYLIKTRGQQVTLSCSPISGHRSVSWYQQTPGQGLQFLFEYFSETQRNKGNFPGRFSGRQFSNSRSEMNVSTLELGDSALYLCASSLVGAGKETQYFGPGTRLLVL.

This clonotype appeared a few times. V gene TRBV20-1 combines with J gene TRBJ2-1; 11 bases are shared with TRBD2. The V gene's germline CDR1 is DFQATT and CDR2 SNEGSKA (reference sequence). The CDR3 is 14 amino acids. After removal of 5 bases from V and 7 bases from J, the junction contained 7 bases not matched to a gene. The CDR3 loop is CSALSGGAVNEQFF. Written as DNA, the CDR3 is TGCAGTGCTCTTAGCGGGGGGGCAGTTAATGAGCAGTTCTTC.